One TCR beta chain is described in this entry. What it recognizes is unknown. The sample originates from a study of vaccination and CD4 T cells after COVID-19. Indicated treatment: approximately nine-day PBMC culture with coronavirus spike peptide pools or control peptides (ViraFEST assay). Trimming removed 5 bases at V and 10 bases at J, with 18 bases between. CDR3 length equals 15 residues. Germline CDR1 is SGHVS and CDR2 is FNYEAQ. Once obtained from cultured CD4+ T cells, the DNA was sequenced using the Oncomine TCR Beta short-read assay. TCRdb itself ran the PCR reads through MiXCR, one entry per CDR3 protein. Among more than 9,000 distinct CDR3 sequences listed, about 37% were seen once.

This receptor was taken from a human donor with COVID-19. The rearrangement joins TRBV7-6 to TRBJ1-6; D perhaps matches TRBD1 (5 bases). Material: cultured CD4+ T cells from blood. The CDR3 spells CASSLLGDGGSPLHF. For the CDR3, the DNA is TGTGCCAGCAGCCTACTAGGGGACGGAGGCTCACCCCTCCACTTT.